These 21 T cell receptor beta chains share one sample of origin, sequenced in a study of T cell responses to AZD1222 COVID-19 vaccine. Using immunoSEQ multiplex PCR, the repertoire was profiled, and TCRdb retains in-frame clones only, with some absent. The data contain roughly 120,000 clones, more than 75% of them singletons. Specimen: peripheral blood, collected on day 0 of AZD1222 vaccination. These receptors came from an adult in good health.

The rearrangement links TRBV6-5 to TRBJ2-3, with 7 bases that match TRBD1. This CDR3 is built from 14 residues. Trimming took 7 bases from V and 1 from J; bases not matched to a gene: 5. From germline, CDR1 is MNHEY and CDR2 SVGAGI. The CDR3 protein is CASTRQGGTDTQYF. The CDR3 DNA reads as TGTGCCAGCACAAGACAGGGAGGCACAGATACGCAGTATTTT.

The DNA of the CDR3 is TGTGCCTGGAGCCGACAGCTCAACACTGAAGCTTTCTTT. This translates into CAWSRQLNTEAFF. The V and J genes are TRBV30 and TRBJ1-1; D may be TRBD1 (5 bases). The V end lost 3 bases, the J end lost 2 bases, and 10 bases lay between the germline ends. The CDR3 is 13 amino acids. Per germline, CDR1 GTSNPN and CDR2 SVGIG (reference sequence).

V gene TRBV2 combines with J gene TRBJ2-3; the D is unclear. V lost 10 bases, J lost 1 base, and 15 bases lay in between. There are 14 residues in the CDR3. Looked up from germline, CDR1 is SNHLY and CDR2 is FYNNEI. The CDR3: CATSLGGRTDTQYF. CDR3 DNA: TGTGCCACCTCTCTCGGCGGCCGCACAGATACGCAGTATTTT.

The chain combines TRBV6-5 with TRBJ2-7; TRBD2 agrees at 8 bases. From germline, CDR1 is MNHEY and CDR2 SVGAGI. The length of the CDR3 is 15 residues. J was trimmed by 2 bases and V by 6 bases; bases with no gene match: 9. The CDR3 loop reads CASRLHREGTYEQYF. The CDR3 coding sequence is TGTGCCAGCAGGCTGCATCGGGAGGGCACCTACGAGCAGTACTTC.

V and J are TRBV10-1 and TRBJ2-1; D gene ambiguous. This CDR3 contains 16 residues. The V and J ends lost 5 bases and 7 bases respectively, with 21 bases between them. Germline lookup yields CDR1 WNHNN and CDR2 SYGVQD (reference sequence). CDR3 nucleotide sequence: TGCGCCAGCAGTCAGCGAATTGAACGTAGTGCGAATGAGCAGTTCTTC. Protein: CASSQRIERSANEQFF.

V gene TRBV7-2 combines with J gene TRBJ1-1; maybe TRBD1 (5 bases). The CDR3 runs 14 residues. Trimming shortened V by 6 bases and J by 0 bases, and 11 bases separated the two germline ends. Germline CDR1 SGHTA, CDR2 FQGNSA. CDR3 residues: CASRRTSLNTEAFF. In DNA form, the CDR3 reads TGTGCCAGCAGGAGGACAAGCTTGAACACTGAAGCTTTCTTT. Drawing the rest from reference TRBV7-2 and TRBJ1-1, the complete variable domain is GAGVSQSPSNKVTEKGKDVELRCDPISGHTALYWYRQSLGQGLEFLIYFQGNSAPDKSGLPSDRFSAERTGGSVSTLTIQRTQQEDSAVYLCASRRTSLNTEAFFGQGTRLTVV.

This chain uses TRBV4-1 with TRBJ2-3; D possibly uses TRBD1 or TRBD2 (5 bases each). Germline V lookup: CDR1 MGHRA, CDR2 YSYEKL. This CDR3 spans 11 amino acids. Between the trimmed V and J ends, which lost 5 bases and 6 bases, there was a span of 6 bases. CDR3 sequence: CASSWGDTQYF. In DNA, the CDR3 is TGCGCCAGCAGCTGGGGGGATACGCAGTATTTT.

Written as DNA, the CDR3 is TGTGCCAGCAGTACCTTCGGTCTAGCGGGGGGGCCAAGGCACGGGGAGCTGTTTTTT. Residues: CASSTFGLAGGPRHGELFF. The rearrangement links TRBV2 to TRBJ2-2, with TRBD2 matching over 12 bases. The germline V gene encodes CDR1 SNHLY and CDR2 FYNNEI. V gave up 5 bases and J gave up 7 bases; unmatched junction bases: 17. This CDR3 is 19 amino acids long.

V and J are TRBV4-1 and TRBJ1-2; 8 bases line up with TRBD1. Germline trimming cut 6 bases from V and 4 bases from J; bases unmatched to any gene: 7. Germline V lookup: CDR1 MGHRA, CDR2 YSYEKL. This CDR3 has 14 residues. The CDR3 loop is CASRQPGTGYGYTF. CDR3 sequence (DNA): TGCGCCAGCAGGCAACCCGGGACAGGCTATGGCTACACCTTC.

This clone was recorded a few times. The chain joins TRBV5-5 to TRBJ2-1; 12 nucleotides align to TRBD2. From germline, CDR1 is SGHKS and CDR2 YYEKEE (reference sequence). Losses at the gene ends were 4 bases for V and 3 bases for J; bases not matched to a gene: 5. The CDR3 has 16 residues. CDR3 coding DNA: TGTGCCAGCAGCGTCCCGGGACTAGCGGGCTACAATGAGCAGTTCTTC. Amino acid sequence: CASSVPGLAGYNEQFF. Combining the CDR3 with reference TRBV5-5 and TRBJ2-1 gives the whole variable domain DAGVTQSPTHLIKTRGQQVTLRCSPISGHKSVSWYQQVLGQGPQFIFQYYEKEERGRGNFPDRFSARQFPNYSSELNVNALLLGDSALYLCASSVPGLAGYNEQFFGPGTRLTVL.

This sequence joins TRBV2 and TRBJ2-3; 11 nucleotides match TRBD2. The V and J ends lost 6 bases and 2 bases, in that order; junction bases with no gene match: 4. This CDR3 is 15 amino acids long. Germline assignment: CDR1 SNHLY and CDR2 FYNNEI. CDR3 in amino acids: CASSRLAGYTDTQYF. Written as DNA, the CDR3 is TGTGCCAGCAGCCGACTAGCGGGGTACACAGATACGCAGTATTTT.

The chain uses TRBV19 and TRBJ1-2; unclear D gene. The CDR3 spans 15 residues. The germline V gene encodes CDR1 LNHDA and CDR2 SQIVND (reference sequence). The ends were cut back, 5 bases at V and 0 bases at J, with 13 bases in the middle. DNA of the CDR3: TGTGCCAGTAGTCCCCGGGCCGCTGCTAACTATGGCTACACCTTC. Residues: CASSPRAAANYGYTF.

V gene TRBV25-1 combines with J gene TRBJ2-3; D remains unclear. V was cut by 9 bases and J by 5 bases, with 15 bases left in between. The CDR3 has 13 amino acids. Per the germline V gene, CDR1 is MGHDK and CDR2 is SYGVNS. The CDR3 reads CASKGNWVDTQYF. The CDR3 nucleotides are TGTGCCAGTAAGGGAAATTGGGTAGATACGCAGTATTTT.

The chain links TRBV10-3 to TRBJ2-1; 9 bases agree with TRBD2. Trimming took 5 bases from V and 8 from J; bases not matched to a gene: 13. CDR3 length: 16 amino acids. Germline V CDR1 and CDR2: ENHRY, SYGVKD. The CDR3 nucleotides are TGTGCCATCAGTCCCTCAGGGCGGGGGGGCCAGGATGAGCAGTTCTTC. Translating gives CAISPSGRGGQDEQFF.

The gene calls are TRBV18 and TRBJ2-7; D is tentatively TRBD1 or TRBD2 (5 bases each). The V gene's germline CDR1 is KGHSH and CDR2 LQKENI. This CDR3 is 15 amino acids long. V was pared by 6 bases and J by 3 bases, with 18 bases between. The chain's CDR3 is CASSPAEGFYYEQYF. The DNA of the CDR3 is TGTGCCAGCTCGCCCGCTGAGGGGTTTTACTACGAGCAGTACTTC.

This clone has a single count. The chain carries TRBV7-2 and TRBJ2-2; the D is unclear. The V end was cut by 0 bases, the J end by 3 bases, with 11 bases between. The CDR3 is 16 residues long. Germline V gene sequence: CDR1 SGHTA, CDR2 FQGNSA. The CDR3 spells CASSLAGLVDTGELFF. The CDR3 DNA follows: TGTGCCAGCAGCTTAGCGGGCCTGGTTGACACCGGGGAGCTGTTTTTT.

This clone was recorded only once. The chain links TRBV9 to TRBJ2-5, with D possibly being TRBD2 (6 bases). The germline V gene encodes CDR1 SGDLS and CDR2 YYNGEE. This CDR3 comprises 19 residues. V dropped 3 bases and J dropped 0 bases, with 24 bases sitting between them. CDR3 bases: TGTGCCAGCAGCGGACACCAGACCGAGGGAGGCTGGTACCAAGAGACCCAGTACTTC. It codes for CASSGHQTEGGWYQETQYF.

This sequence joins TRBV9 and TRBJ2-1, with a tentative D call TRBD2 (6 bases). CDR3 size: 15 residues. Deletions cut 4 bases from V and 0 bases from J, with 11 bases between. Germline values: CDR1 SGDLS, CDR2 YYNGEE. The CDR3 sequence is CASSLRGDSYNEQFF. CDR3 sequence (DNA): TGTGCCAGCAGCCTTCGCGGGGACTCCTACAATGAGCAGTTCTTC.

The chain joins TRBV4-2 to TRBJ1-5; D is undetermined. Germline V gene data show CDR1 as LGHNA and CDR2 as YNFKEQ. With 1 base removed from V and 0 bases from J, the gap between germline ends came to 7 bases. The CDR3 consists of 15 residues. In nucleotides, the CDR3 is TGTGCCAGCAGCCAAGCAACAGATAGCAATCAGCCCCAGCATTTT. It codes for CASSQATDSNQPQHF.

The chain couples TRBV3-1 (or the pseudogene TRBV3-2) to TRBJ2-2; weak D call: TRBD1 (6 bases). The V gene lost 2 bases and the J gene lost 4 bases, with 17 bases spanning the gap. The CDR3 has 17 residues. In germline, CDR1 is LGHDT, CDR2 YNNKEL (reference sequence). CDR3 nucleotides: TGTGCCAGCAGCCAACTAACCGGGCAGGGGAGCACCGGGGAGCTGTTTTTT. Amino acids: CASSQLTGQGSTGELFF.

The chain uses TRBV5-6 and TRBJ1-6; D unresolved. V shed 0 bases and J shed 6 bases, with 4 bases lying between them. Germline V CDR1 and CDR2: SGHDT, YYEEEE. The CDR3 length is 13 residues. DNA for the CDR3: TGTGCCAGCAGCTTGGACAGTAATTCACCCCTCCACTTT. Amino acid sequence: CASSLDSNSPLHF.